This TCR beta chain appears in the sequencing data of a study of OX40 agonist ivuxolimab in advanced cancers. TCRdb keeps only in-frame clones here, not all; method: immunoSEQ multiplex PCR. The sample shows around 70,000 clones, 84% of them seen only once. The CDR3 has 13 amino acids. V was clipped by 6 bases and J by 1 base, with 9 bases between them. Germline V lookup: CDR1 SEHNR, CDR2 FQNEAQ (reference sequence). Sample: CD4+ or CD8+ T cells sorted from blood, taken in a trial of the OX40 agonist ivuxolimab. The clonotype originates from an adult with an advanced solid tumor such as melanoma, head and neck, liver or kidney cancer. J is TRBJ1-1 and V is TRBV7-9; no reliable D call. This chain's CDR3 is CASRHPQNTEAFF. The DNA for the CDR3 is TGTGCCAGCAGACACCCACAGAACACTGAAGCTTTCTTT.